This T cell receptor beta chain stems from a study of T-cell memory formation after mild COVID-19. Study information: TCR clusters largely stayed donor specific.

MiXCR, run by TCRdb on the 5' RACE reads, gives a single entry per CDR3 protein. Of some 330,000 distinct CDR3 sequences listed, 20% to 25% are singletons. This sequence was found in an adult woman who had mild COVID-19 (a few samples of this study predate the infection). Cell type and time point are not known. The sequenced material came from PBMCs or a T cell subset sorted from them (not recorded which).

This CDR3 is CASSLLLNTEAFF. CDR3 coding DNA: TGTGCCAGCAGTTTGTTGCTAAACACTGAAGCTTTCTTT. The V and J genes are TRBV12-3 or TRBV12-4 and TRBJ1-1; D gene ambiguous. This CDR3 comprises 13 residues. V was clipped by 3 bases and J by 2 bases, with 7 bases between them.